Only a few counts were recorded for the clone carrying this TCR beta chain. The antigen is unknown. This sample stems from a study of CD8 T cells in ankylosing spondylitis. Study-wide points: Typical of ankylosing spondylitis blood, it appeared, was a TCR beta motif of under 10 highly homologous variants. Matched ankylosing spondylitis synovial fluid reportedly showed significant enrichment of disease-linked clones.

Via MiXCR, TCRdb re-called the 5' RACE reads, giving one row per CDR3 protein. The sample records 350,000 to 450,000 distinct CDR3 sequences, 25% to 30% being singletons. This CDR3 region has 13 residues. V was clipped by 7 bases and J by 7 bases, with 16 bases between them. This TCR was sampled from a male donor with ankylosing spondylitis. Sequenced material: blood, either unsorted or a sorted T cell fraction (not recorded which). J is TRBJ1-2 and V is TRBV12-3 or TRBV12-4, with D possibly TRBD1 on 6 matching bases. Here the CDR3 DNA reads TGTGCCAGCAATCAACAGGGCTCCGGTGGCTACACCTTC. Translated: CASNQQGSGGYTF.